Each of the 19 T cell receptor beta chains below was sequenced from the same sample in a study of blood T cells in healthy people across ages. Sample-barcoded 5' priming and a J-beta primer mix drove a second PCR of roughly 6 to 12 cycles. Each CDR3 protein gets one entry after TCRdb re-called the 5' RACE reads with MiXCR. The sample yields more than 1.4 million distinct CDR3 sequences, 42% seen once. Source material: blood. These TCRs come from a woman aged 18-29 years in good health.

With respect to this clonotype: Germline and junction disagree at one end, which may indicate a read error. The chain has TRBV6-6 and TRBJ2-1; D gene uncertain. The CDR3 has 12 amino acids. Germline assignment: CDR1 MNHNY and CDR2 SVGAGI (reference sequence). The DNA for the CDR3 is TGTTCCAGCAGTTCCCTTAACAATGAGCAGTTCTTC. This sequence encodes CSSSSLNNEQFF.

J is TRBJ2-3 and V is TRBV2; D is possibly TRBD1 or TRBD2 (5 bases each). Trimming took off 2 bases at V and 6 bases at J, with 9 bases between the two ends. The germline gives CDR1 SNHLY, CDR2 FYNNEI. This CDR3 has 13 residues. The CDR3 DNA is TGTGCCAGCAGTGAATCGTGGGGGGATACGCAGTATTTT. It translates to CASSESWGDTQYF.

The rearrangement links TRBV6-1 to TRBJ2-1; D is possibly TRBD2 (7 bases). V lost 6 bases to trimming and J lost 12 bases, with 27 bases between them. The germline V gene encodes CDR1 MNHNS and CDR2 SASEGT. The length of the CDR3 is 16 residues. CDR3 protein: CASRTPWGGALYGQFF. In DNA, the CDR3 is TGTGCCAGCAGGACCCCCTGGGGGGGCGCATTATATGGGCAGTTCTTC.

This sequence joins TRBV10-3 and TRBJ2-1; D unclear. CDR1 and CDR2 (germline): ENHRY, SYGVKD. Trimming took 6 bases from V and 0 from J, leaving 15 bases between them. CDR3 length equals 16 residues. The CDR3 sequence is CAIRALGSSSYNEQFF. The CDR3 DNA follows: TGTGCCATCAGGGCCCTGGGCTCCAGCTCCTACAATGAGCAGTTCTTC.

This clonotype was seen at least ten times. This chain uses TRBV12-3 or TRBV12-4 with TRBJ2-1, with TRBD2 identical over 7 bases. The ends lost 0 bases at V and 7 bases at J; junction bases unmatched: 3. This CDR3 has 14 residues. The chain's CDR3 is CASSLAPSGNEQFF. In nucleotides, the CDR3 is TGTGCCAGCAGTTTAGCGCCTAGCGGTAATGAGCAGTTCTTC.

This clonotype was seen more than once but under ten times. The chain uses TRBV6-1 and TRBJ2-3; TRBD2 matches at 13 bases. Germline V gene lookup returns CDR1 MNHNS and CDR2 SASEGT. The ends lost 5 bases at V and 2 bases at J; junction bases unmatched: 4. CDR3 size: 16 residues. The CDR3 region has the DNA TGTGCCAGCAGTCATGGACTAGCGGGGGTCACAGATACGCAGTATTTT. It codes for CASSHGLAGVTDTQYF.

The chain uses TRBV28 and TRBJ2-3, with D possibly TRBD1 on 10 matching bases. The CDR3 extends over 16 amino acids. With 6 bases removed from V and 2 bases from J, the gap between germline ends came to 18 bases. The germline V gene encodes CDR1 MDHEN and CDR2 SYDVKM. The CDR3 spells CASSLAGQGLTDTQYF. The CDR3 region has the DNA TGTGCCAGCAGCCTAGCGGGACAGGGGCTCACAGATACGCAGTATTTT.

CDR3 nucleotide sequence: TGTGCCGGCACCAAAAGGGACGGGAGAACTAACTATGGCTACACCTTC. Residues: CAGTKRDGRTNYGYTF. V and J are TRBV28 and TRBJ1-2; perhaps TRBD1 as D (5 bases). Germline values: CDR1 MDHEN, CDR2 SYDVKM. With 11 bases removed from V and 0 bases from J, the gap between germline ends came to 22 bases. The CDR3 sequence is 16 residues long.

The genes are TRBV4-1 and TRBJ2-7, with TRBD2 matching over 10 bases. This CDR3 is 16 amino acids long. Germline V gives CDR1 MGHRA, CDR2 YSYEKL. J lost 1 base, V lost 4 bases, and 7 bases had no gene match. The CDR3 DNA follows: TGCGCCAGCAGCCCGGAAGCGGGAGGGAAATCCTACGAGCAGTACTTC. Protein sequence: CASSPEAGGKSYEQYF.

This clonotype showed up just a few times. The chain combines TRBV9 with TRBJ2-3; D remains ambiguous. V was shortened by 0 bases and J by 4 bases, with 9 bases between the two germline ends. This CDR3 spans 14 amino acids. Germline V gene data show CDR1 as SGDLS and CDR2 as YYNGEE. CDR3 bases: TGTGCCAGCAGCGTAGATACCCGGCCAGATACGCAGTATTTT. This encodes CASSVDTRPDTQYF.

V gene TRBV27 combines with J gene TRBJ2-5; 9 bases are a match to TRBD1. CDR1 is MNHEY, CDR2 SMNVEV, per germline (reference sequence). Trimming removed 4 bases from V and 11 bases from J; junction bases left unmatched: 8. This CDR3 is built from 13 residues. CDR3 in DNA: TGTGCCAGCAGTTGGACAGGGGACGGGGAGCAGTACTTC. This sequence encodes CASSWTGDGEQYF.

The V and J genes are TRBV3-1 and TRBJ2-1, with TRBD2 matching over 11 bases. CDR1 is LGHDT and CDR2 is YNNKEL in the germline V gene (reference sequence). The CDR3 totals 15 residues. V was pared by 4 bases and J by 7 bases, with 6 bases of the junction left unmatched. The CDR3 spells CASSRSGGAQNEQFF. The DNA of the CDR3 is TGTGCCAGCAGCCGTAGCGGGGGGGCTCAAAATGAGCAGTTCTTC.

The chain uses TRBV5-1 and TRBJ1-2, with 12 bases fitting TRBD1. The length of the CDR3 is 18 residues. Germline CDR1 reads SGHRS; CDR2 reads YFSETQ. The V and J ends lost 2 bases and 7 bases, in that order; junction bases with no gene match: 15. CDR3 residues: CASSLTGTGGPETSGYTF. CDR3 in DNA: TGCGCCAGCAGCTTAACCGGGACAGGGGGCCCCGAGACGTCTGGCTACACCTTC.

Points on this clonotype: This may come from a read error, since a much larger clone is one base off. The rearrangement joins TRBV27 to TRBJ2-2; D gene ambiguous. This CDR3 is built from 11 residues. Germline V gene data show CDR1 as MNHEY and CDR2 as SMNVEV (reference sequence). The CDR3 DNA is TGTGCCGGCAGATACACCGGGGAGCTGTTTTTT. Translation: CAGRYTGELFF.

This chain joins TRBV6-2 or TRBV6-3 and TRBJ2-1, with a possible D match to TRBD2 (5 bases). Germline CDR1 and CDR2: MNHEY and SVGEGT. This CDR3 contains 13 residues. Trimming took 5 bases from V and 4 from J, leaving 9 bases between them. Here the CDR3 DNA reads TGTGCCAGCAGTGACGGGATTTACAATGAGCAGTTCTTC. It codes for CASSDGIYNEQFF.

This rearrangement joins TRBV20-1 to TRBJ1-2; D perhaps matches TRBD1 (5 bases). Germline V gene data show CDR1 as DFQATT and CDR2 as SNEGSKA (reference sequence). The CDR3 runs 13 residues. V lost 0 bases and J lost 4, with 9 bases in between. CDR3 DNA sequence: TGCAGTGCTAGAGATTTCGGGGGCTATGGCTACACCTTC. It yields the protein CSARDFGGYGYTF.

In its sample, this clonotype was seen a few times. V usage is TRBV3-1 and J usage is TRBJ1-5, with TRBD1 matching over 9 bases. The germline CDR1 and CDR2 sequences are LGHDT and YNNKEL (reference sequence). J lost 4 bases, V lost 8 bases, and 6 bases had no gene match. The CDR3 spans 14 residues. The CDR3 region is CASGGQGSNQPQHF. DNA for the CDR3: TGTGCCAGCGGAGGACAGGGGAGTAATCAGCCCCAGCATTTT.

This clonotype showed up just a few times. The J gene is TRBJ2-7, the V gene TRBV25-1; 8 nucleotides agree with TRBD2. In germline, CDR1 is MGHDK, CDR2 SYGVNS. The CDR3 sequence is 17 residues long. Trimming cost V 6 bases and J 2 bases; bases outside gene matches: 15. The CDR3 DNA reads as TGTGCCAGCAGGGCACCCTTTGAAAGCGGGAGTCCCTACGAGCAGTACTTC. It encodes CASRAPFESGSPYEQYF.

The gene calls are TRBV9 and TRBJ2-1; 9 bases match TRBD2. Trimming at V came to 3 bases and at J to 8 bases, leaving 3 bases not matched to a gene. Per germline, CDR1 SGDLS and CDR2 YYNGEE. This CDR3 is 13 amino acids long. This chain's CDR3 is CASSGSGGYEQFF. CDR3 in DNA: TGTGCCAGCAGCGGAAGCGGGGGGTATGAGCAGTTCTTC.